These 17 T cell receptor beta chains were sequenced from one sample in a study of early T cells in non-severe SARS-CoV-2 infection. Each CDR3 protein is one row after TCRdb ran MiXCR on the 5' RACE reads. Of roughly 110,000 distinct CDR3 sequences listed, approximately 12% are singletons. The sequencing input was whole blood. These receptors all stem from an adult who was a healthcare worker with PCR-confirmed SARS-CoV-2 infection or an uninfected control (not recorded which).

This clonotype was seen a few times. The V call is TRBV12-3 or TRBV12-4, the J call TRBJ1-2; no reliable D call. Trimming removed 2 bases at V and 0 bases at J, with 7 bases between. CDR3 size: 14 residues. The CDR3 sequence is CASSLRQPNYGYTF. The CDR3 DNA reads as TGTGCCAGCAGTTTAAGGCAGCCTAACTATGGCTACACCTTC.

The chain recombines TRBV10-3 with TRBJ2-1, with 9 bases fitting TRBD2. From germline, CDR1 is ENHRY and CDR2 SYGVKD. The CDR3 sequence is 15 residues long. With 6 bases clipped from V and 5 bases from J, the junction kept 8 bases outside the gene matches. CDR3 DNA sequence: TGTGCCATCAGACAAACGGGACTAGCCGACAATGAGCAGTTCTTC. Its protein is CAIRQTGLADNEQFF.

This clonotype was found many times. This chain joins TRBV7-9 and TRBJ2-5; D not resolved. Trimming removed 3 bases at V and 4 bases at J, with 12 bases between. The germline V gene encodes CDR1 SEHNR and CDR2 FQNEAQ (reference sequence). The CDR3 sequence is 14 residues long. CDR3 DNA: TGTGCCAGCAGCTTTCCATTGGTTTCAGAGACCCAGTACTTC. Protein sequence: CASSFPLVSETQYF. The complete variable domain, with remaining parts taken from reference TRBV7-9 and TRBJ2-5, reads DTGVSQNPRHKITKRGQNVTFRCDPISEHNRLYWYRQTLGQGPEFLTYFQNEAQLEKSRLLSDRFSAERPKGSFSTLEIQRTEQGDSAMYLCASSFPLVSETQYFGPGTRLLVL.

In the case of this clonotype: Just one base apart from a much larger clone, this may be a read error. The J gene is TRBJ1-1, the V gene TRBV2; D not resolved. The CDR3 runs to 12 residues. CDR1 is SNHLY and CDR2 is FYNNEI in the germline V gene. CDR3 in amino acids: CTSSAGNTEAFF. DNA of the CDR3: TGTACCAGCAGTGCAGGGAACACTGAAGCTTTCTTT.

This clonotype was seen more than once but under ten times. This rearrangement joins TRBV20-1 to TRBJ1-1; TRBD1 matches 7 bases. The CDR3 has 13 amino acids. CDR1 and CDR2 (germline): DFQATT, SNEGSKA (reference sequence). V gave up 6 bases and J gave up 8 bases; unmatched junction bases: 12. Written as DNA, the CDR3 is TGCAGTGCCCACAATCACAGGGGAGAGGAAGCTTTCTTT. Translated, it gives CSAHNHRGEEAFF.

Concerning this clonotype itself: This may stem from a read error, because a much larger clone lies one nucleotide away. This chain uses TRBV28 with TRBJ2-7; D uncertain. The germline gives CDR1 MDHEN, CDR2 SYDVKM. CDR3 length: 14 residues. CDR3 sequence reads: CASSLLDVGYEQNF. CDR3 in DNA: TGTGCCAGCAGTTTACTGGACGTGGGCTACGAGCAGAACTTC.

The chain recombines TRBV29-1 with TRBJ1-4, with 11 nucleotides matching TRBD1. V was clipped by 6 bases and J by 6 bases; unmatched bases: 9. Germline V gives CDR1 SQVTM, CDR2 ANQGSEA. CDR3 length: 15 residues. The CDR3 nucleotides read TGCAGCGTCCTAGTGCGGACAGGGGGCGATGAAAAACTGTTTTTT. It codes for CSVLVRTGGDEKLFF.

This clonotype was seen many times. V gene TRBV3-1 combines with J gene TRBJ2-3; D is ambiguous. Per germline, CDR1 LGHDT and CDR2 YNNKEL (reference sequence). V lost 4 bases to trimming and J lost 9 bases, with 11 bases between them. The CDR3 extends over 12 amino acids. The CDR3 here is CASSLKGITQYF. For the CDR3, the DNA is TGTGCCAGCAGCCTAAAAGGTATCACGCAGTATTTT.

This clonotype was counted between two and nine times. The CDR3 sequence is CASSLWTGGSYNEQFF. The CDR3 coding sequence is TGTGCCAGCAGTTTATGGACAGGGGGCTCCTACAATGAGCAGTTCTTC. This chain connects TRBV28 to TRBJ2-1, with 9 bases that match TRBD1. The CDR3 covers 16 residues. V lost 0 bases and J lost 0; bases outside the gene matches: 0. From germline, CDR1 is MDHEN and CDR2 SYDVKM.

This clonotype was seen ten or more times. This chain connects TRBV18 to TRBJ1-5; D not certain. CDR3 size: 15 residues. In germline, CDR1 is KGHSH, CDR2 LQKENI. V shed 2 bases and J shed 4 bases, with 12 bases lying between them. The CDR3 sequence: CASSPSDPANQPQHF. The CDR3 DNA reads TGTGCCAGCTCACCATCTGACCCGGCAAATCAGCCCCAGCATTTT.

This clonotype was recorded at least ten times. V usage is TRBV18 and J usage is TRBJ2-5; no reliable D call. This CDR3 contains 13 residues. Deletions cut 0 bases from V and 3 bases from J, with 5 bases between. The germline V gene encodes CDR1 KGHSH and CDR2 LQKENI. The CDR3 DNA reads TGTGCCAGCTCACCACCGGGCGAAGAGACCCAGTACTTC. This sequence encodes CASSPPGEETQYF. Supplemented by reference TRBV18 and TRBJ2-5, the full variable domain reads NAGVMQNPRHLVRRRGQEARLRCSPMKGHSHVYWYRQLPEEGLKFMVYLQKENIIDESGMPKERFSAEFPKEGPSILRIQQVVRGDSAAYFCASSPPGEETQYFGPGTRLLVL.

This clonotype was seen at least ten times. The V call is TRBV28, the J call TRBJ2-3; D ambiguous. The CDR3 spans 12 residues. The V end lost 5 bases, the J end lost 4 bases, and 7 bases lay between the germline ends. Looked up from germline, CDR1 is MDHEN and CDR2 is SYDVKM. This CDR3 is CASSQLSDTQYF. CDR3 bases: TGTGCCAGCAGTCAACTGTCAGATACGCAGTATTTT.

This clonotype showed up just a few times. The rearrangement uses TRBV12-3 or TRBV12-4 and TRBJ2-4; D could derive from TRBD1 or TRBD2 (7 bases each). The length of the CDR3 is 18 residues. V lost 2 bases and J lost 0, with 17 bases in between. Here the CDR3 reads CASSLRQGEGIAKNIQYF. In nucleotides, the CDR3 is TGTGCCAGCAGTTTACGGCAGGGGGAGGGTATAGCCAAAAACATTCAGTACTTC.

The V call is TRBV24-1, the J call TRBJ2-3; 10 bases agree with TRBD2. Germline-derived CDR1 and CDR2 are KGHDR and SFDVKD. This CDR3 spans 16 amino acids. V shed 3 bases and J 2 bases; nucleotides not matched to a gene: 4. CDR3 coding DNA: TGTGCCACCAGTGATCCTAGCGGGAGAGTCACAGATACGCAGTATTTT. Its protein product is CATSDPSGRVTDTQYF.

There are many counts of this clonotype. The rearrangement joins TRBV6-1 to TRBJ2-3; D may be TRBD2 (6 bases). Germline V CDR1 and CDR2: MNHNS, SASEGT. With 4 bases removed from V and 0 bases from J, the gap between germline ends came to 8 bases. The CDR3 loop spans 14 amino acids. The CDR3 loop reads CASSGAGSTDTQYF. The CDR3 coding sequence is TGTGCCAGCAGTGGGGCGGGAAGCACAGATACGCAGTATTTT.

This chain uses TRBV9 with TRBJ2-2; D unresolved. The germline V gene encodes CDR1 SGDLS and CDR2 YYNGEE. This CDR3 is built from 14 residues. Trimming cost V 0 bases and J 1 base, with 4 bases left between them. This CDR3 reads CASSVGQNTGELFF. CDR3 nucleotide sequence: TGTGCCAGCAGCGTAGGGCAGAACACCGGGGAGCTGTTTTTT. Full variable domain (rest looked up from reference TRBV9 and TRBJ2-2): DSGVTQTPKHLITATGQRVTLRCSPRSGDLSVYWYQQSLDQGLQFLIQYYNGEERAKGNILERFSAQQFPDLHSELNLSSLELGDSALYFCASSVGQNTGELFFGEGSRLTVL.

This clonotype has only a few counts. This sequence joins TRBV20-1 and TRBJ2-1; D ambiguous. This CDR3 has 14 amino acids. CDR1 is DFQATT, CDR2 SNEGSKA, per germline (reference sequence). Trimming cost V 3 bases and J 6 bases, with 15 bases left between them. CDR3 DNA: TGCAGTGCTAGCCGGGTCGAGGCGGCCAATGAGCAGTTCTTC. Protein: CSASRVEAANEQFF.